The source of this TCR beta chain is a study of T cells in Graves' hyperthyroidism and ophthalmopathy. Study-level findings and limits: In the blood, most expanded thyroid clonotypes above 0.001 appeared as well. Before onset, ophthalmopathy was predicted by the model a median around 6 months earlier. Ophthalmopathy stood apart from stable hyperthyroidism in a 13 V-J model.

CDR1 is MNHEY and CDR2 is SVGAGI in the germline V gene. Between the trimmed V and J ends, which lost 4 bases and 8 bases, there was a span of 18 bases. The CDR3 contains 14 residues. Diagnosing involved the use of clinical symptoms, serum thyroxine and TRAb, thyroid ultrasound and orbital computed tomography. Comments on this clonotype: Its cognate antigen is unknown.

There were TCR beta CDR3 regions amplified from RNA transcripts. During a first-round RT-PCR of the TCR CDR3, the HTBI primer set was used. TCRdb re-called the multiplex PCR reads through MiXCR, storing one row per CDR3 protein. Of 600,000 to 700,000 distinct CDR3 sequences listed, 45% are singletons. The chain links TRBV6-5 to TRBJ2-7; D is uncertain. The specimen sequenced was peripheral blood or thyroid tissue (not recorded which). This clonotype was sampled from an adult man with Graves' disease, either hyperthyroidism or ophthalmopathy (not recorded which). The CDR3 region has the DNA TGTGCCAGCAGTTCCCGGGTAGCCGTTACGAAGCAGTACTTC. Its protein product is CASSSRVAVTKQYF.